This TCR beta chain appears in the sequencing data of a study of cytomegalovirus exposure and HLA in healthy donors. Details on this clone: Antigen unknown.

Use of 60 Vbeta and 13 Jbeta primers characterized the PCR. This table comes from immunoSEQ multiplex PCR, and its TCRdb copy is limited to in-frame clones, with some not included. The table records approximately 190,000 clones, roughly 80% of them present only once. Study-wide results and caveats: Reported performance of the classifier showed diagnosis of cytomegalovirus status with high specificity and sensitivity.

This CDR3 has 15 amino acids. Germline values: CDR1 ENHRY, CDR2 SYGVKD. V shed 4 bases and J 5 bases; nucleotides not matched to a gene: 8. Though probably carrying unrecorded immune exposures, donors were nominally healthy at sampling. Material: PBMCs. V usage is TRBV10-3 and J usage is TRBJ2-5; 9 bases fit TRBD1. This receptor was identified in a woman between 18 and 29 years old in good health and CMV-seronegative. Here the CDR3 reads CAISGTGDPGETQYF. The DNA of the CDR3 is TGTGCCATCAGTGGGACAGGGGACCCCGGGGAGACCCAGTACTTC.